The sequence of this T cell receptor (beta chain) was determined in a study of beta chain features in type 1 diabetes. At the level of the study: Comparable age, gender and cell yields were observed in patients relative to healthy donors.

This clone came up a few times. Its antigen is unidentified. The investigators reverse transcribed all of the isolated RNA, so they sequenced expressed TCRB transcripts. Here immunoSEQ multiplex PCR was the method, and the copy in TCRdb shows in-frame clones only, minus some. The repertoire holds approximately 170,000 clones, about 7.8% seen once, with 0.94% in the top ten. The germline CDR1 and CDR2 sequences are SGDLS and YYNGEE. The V and J ends lost 4 bases and 1 base respectively, with 20 bases between them. The CDR3 is made up of 17 amino acids. The study's findings and limits: In every one of the four CD4+ subsets, TCRB CDR3s were moderately but significantly shorter in Type 1 diabetes patients. Patients and controls would be equally affected if PCR favored shorter templates.

Sequencing used central memory CD4+ T cells from blood. This clonotype was obtained from a woman between 35 and 50 years old with type 1 diabetes. This chain connects TRBV9 to TRBJ1-1; D might be TRBD1 (6 bases). In DNA, the CDR3 is TGTGCCAGCAGCTCCCGTCGGGGGGGGCCGACGAACACTGAAGCTTTCTTT. Its protein product is CASSSRRGGPTNTEAFF. Variable domain in full (rest from reference TRBV9 and TRBJ1-1): DSGVTQTPKHLITATGQRVTLRCSPRSGDLSVYWYQQSLDQGLQFLIQYYNGEERAKGNILERFSAQQFPDLHSELNLSSLELGDSALYFCASSSRRGGPTNTEAFFGQGTRLTVV.